The rows below give T cell receptor beta chains drawn from one sample of a study of early T cells in non-severe SARS-CoV-2 infection. TCRdb fed the 5' RACE reads into MiXCR, producing one record per CDR3 protein. The data show about 64,000 distinct CDR3 sequences, roughly 10% seen once. Sequences were derived from whole blood, sampled at baseline. The receptors shown here come from an adult who was a healthcare worker with PCR-confirmed SARS-CoV-2 infection or an uninfected control (not recorded which). Both conserved end residues are part of each CDR3. The D gene is left open where the match is weak. Size tells how often a clone was seen (once, few, many) or the class of an expanded clone, and some rows leave it out.

>TRBV4-1|.|TRBJ2-1|15|few
TGCGCCAGCAGCCAAGATCAAGTCTCCTACAATGAGCAGTTCTTC
CASSQDQVSYNEQFF
>TRBV3-1|.|TRBJ2-1|17|.
TGTGCCAGCAGCCAAGAAGAAGGGCGGGGCCCCTACAATGAGCAGTTCTTC
CASSQEEGRGPYNEQFF
>TRBV27|.|TRBJ2-5|15|few
TGTGCCAGCAGTTGGGTTCACAGGGGGGGAGAGACCCAGTACTTC
CASSWVHRGGETQYF
>TRBV30|.|TRBJ2-7|16|.
TGTGCCTGGAGGGTAGGAGGTTCCGGGGCCACCTACGAGCAGTACTTC
CAWRVGGSGATYEQYF
>TRBV19|.|TRBJ2-1|14|.
TGTGCCAGTAGAGCGGCAGGTTCGGGCGATGAGCAGTTCTTC
CASRAAGSGDEQFF
>TRBV9|.|TRBJ2-5|14|few
TGTGCCAGCAGCGCGGCCGCCGCAGAAGGGACCCAGTACTTC
CASSAAAAEGTQYF
>TRBV7-2|TRBD2|TRBJ2-5|16|.
TGTGCCAGCAGCTTAGCCGCGCGGGGGGCCGGAGAGACCCAGTACTTC
CASSLAARGAGETQYF
>TRBV20-1|.|TRBJ1-6|17|many
TGCAGTGCTAGAGACTTCGGCCGGAGCTCCTATAATTCACCCCTCCACTTT
CSARDFGRSSYNSPLHF
>TRBV3-1|TRBD2|TRBJ2-3|15|few
TGTGCCAGCAGCCGGACTAGCGGGGGGGCCGGTACGCAGTATTTT
CASSRTSGGAGTQYF
>TRBV2|.|TRBJ1-5|16|few
TGTGCCAGCAGAGCCCGGAAATCAGGGGGCAATCAGCCCCAGCATTTT
CASRARKSGGNQPQHF
>TRBV2|.|TRBJ1-6|12|many
TGTGCCAGCAACGACAGAGCTGGGGCCCTCCACTTT
CASNDRAGALHF
>TRBV12-3/TRBV12-4|.|TRBJ1-5|15|.
TGTGCCAGCACCGATAGGACGGAGAGCAATCAGCCCCAGCATTTT
CASTDRTESNQPQHF
>TRBV10-1|.|TRBJ2-7|11|.
TGCGCCAGCTGGAGTACCTACGAGCAGTACTTC
CASWSTYEQYF
>TRBV10-2|.|TRBJ1-1|16|.
TGCGCCAGCAGTGATCCCTGGGGTCCTCAGAACACTGAAGCTTTCTTT
CASSDPWGPQNTEAFF
>TRBV6-5|.|TRBJ1-4|14|few
TGTGCCACTACCGGGGGGGAATGGAATGAAAAACTGTTTTTT
CATTGGEWNEKLFF
>TRBV30|.|TRBJ2-3|10|.
TGTGCCTGGGGGCCAGATACGCAGTATTTT
CAWGPDTQYF
>TRBV15|.|TRBJ1-1|13|few
TGTGCCACCAGCAGAGTAGAGGGAACTGAAGCTTTCTTT
CATSRVEGTEAFF
>TRBV20-1|TRBD2|TRBJ2-5|14|many
TGCAGTGCTAGCGAGCGGGGAGTCCAAGAGACCCAGTACTTC
CSASERGVQETQYF
>TRBV4-3|.|TRBJ2-7|15|.
TGCGCCAGCAGCCAAGAAAGGGGACGGGACTACGAGCAGTACTTC
CASSQERGRDYEQYF
>TRBV14|TRBD1|TRBJ1-4|13|.
TGTGCCAGCAGCCAAGTCCGACAGGGGGTACTGTTTTTT
CASSQVRQGVLFF
>TRBV20-1|.|TRBJ1-1|12|many
TGCAGTGCTAGATACAGGGTTGGTGAAGCTTTCTTT
CSARYRVGEAFF
>TRBV20-1|TRBD1|TRBJ1-5|14|few
TGCAGTGCTCGCACAGGGGTGGGCAATCAGCCCCAGCATTTT
CSARTGVGNQPQHF
>TRBV20-1|.|TRBJ2-1|12|many
TGCAGTGCTATGGGACGATTGGGGGGGCAGGTCTTC
CSAMGRLGGQVF
>TRBV24-1|TRBD1|TRBJ1-5|18|.
TGTGCCACCAGCTTGGGACAGGGGGCGCGGGTAACGCGGCAGCCCCAGCATTTT
CATSLGQGARVTRQPQHF
>TRBV24-1|.|TRBJ2-2|12|few
TGTGCCACCAGTGAGCCCACCGGGGAGCTGTTTTTT
CATSEPTGELFF
>TRBV7-2|.|TRBJ2-3|16|.
TGTGCCAGCAGGGGGTCCATCCGGGGTGGCACAGATACGCAGTATTTT
CASRGSIRGGTDTQYF
>TRBV11-2|.|TRBJ2-7|13|.
TGTGCCAGCAGCTTAGTTGCGGACTACGAGCAGTACTTC
CASSLVADYEQYF
>TRBV7-6|TRBD2|TRBJ2-1|20|.
TGTGCCAGCAGCGGAGCGACGGGACTAGCGGGGGGGAGGTCCTACAATGAGCAGTTCTTC
CASSGATGLAGGRSYNEQFF
>TRBV30|TRBD1|TRBJ2-7|13|few
TGTGCCTGGAGTGCAGACAGGGGCTACGAGCAGTACTTC
CAWSADRGYEQYF
>TRBV7-2|TRBD1|TRBJ2-3|15|.
TGTGCCAGCAGCTACCGACAGGGACGGGCAGATACGCAGTATTTT
CASSYRQGRADTQYF
>TRBV20-1|.|TRBJ1-2|14|.
TGCAGTGCTAGAGCCCGGGTTAGGCGTGGAGGCTACACCTTC
CSARARVRRGGYTF
>TRBV7-9|TRBD2|TRBJ2-1|19|many
TGTGCCAGCAGCCAATACCCTAATCCTAGCGGGGTGTCCTACAATGAGCAGTTCTTC
CASSQYPNPSGVSYNEQFF
>TRBV29-1|TRBD2|TRBJ2-5|13|.
TGCAGCGTGGGCCGACTAGCCCAAGAGACCCAGTACTTC
CSVGRLAQETQYF
>TRBV6-1|TRBD2|TRBJ2-1|16|once
TGTGCCAGCCGCAGGGTAGCGGGGGAACCGTTTTATGAGCAGTTCTTC
CASRRVAGEPFYEQFF
>TRBV20-1|TRBD2|TRBJ2-1|16|few
TGCAGTGCTATTGAACTAGCGGGGCCCTCCTACAATGAGCAGTTCTTC
CSAIELAGPSYNEQFF
>TRBV7-2|.|TRBJ2-5|13|many
TGTGCCAGCAGCTTTCGACTAACGGAGACCCAGTACTTC
CASSFRLTETQYF
>TRBV5-6|TRBD1|TRBJ1-2|14|.
TGTGCCAGCAGCGGGGACAGGGGTAACTATGGCTACACCTTC
CASSGDRGNYGYTF
>TRBV3-1|TRBD1|TRBJ2-5|15|few
TGTGCCAGCAGGGCGACAGGGGGCTTGGGAGAGACCCAGTACTTC
CASRATGGLGETQYF
>TRBV12-3/TRBV12-4|.|TRBJ2-5|12|.
TGTGCCAGCAGTGCATCACGAGAGACCCAGTACTTC
CASSASRETQYF
>TRBV18|.|TRBJ2-5|14|few
TGTGCCAGCTCACCCTCCCCGGACCAAGAGACCCAGTACTTC
CASSPSPDQETQYF
>TRBV6-4|.|TRBJ2-1|14|.
TGTGCCAGCAGTGACTCAATAGGCAGCAATGAGCAGTTCTTC
CASSDSIGSNEQFF
>TRBV7-9|.|TRBJ1-1|14|few
TGTGCCAGCAGCTTAGACACTCGGAACACTGAAGCTTTCTTT
CASSLDTRNTEAFF
>TRBV24-1|TRBD1|TRBJ2-5|12|.
TGTGCCACCATGAGGGGGCCGAAGACCCAGTACTTC
CATMRGPKTQYF
>TRBV9|TRBD1|TRBJ1-4|14|.
TGTGCCAGCAGCGGACAGGGGGGCATGGAAAAACTGTTTTTT
CASSGQGGMEKLFF
>TRBV29-1|.|TRBJ1-2|14|few
TGCAGCATATCGGGACTGGGGGCTAACTATGGCTACACCTTC
CSISGLGANYGYTF
>TRBV7-2|.|TRBJ1-1|13|many
TGTGCCATACAGCAGGCAGCGAACACTGAAGCTTTCTTT
CAIQQAANTEAFF
>TRBV7-8|.|TRBJ1-1|15|.
TGTGCCAGCAGCTACTCCGGGACCCGGAGCACTGAAGCTTTCTTT
CASSYSGTRSTEAFF
>TRBV18|.|TRBJ1-1|12|few
TGTGCCAGCTCTCATGCGGGGGCTGAAGCTTTCTTT
CASSHAGAEAFF
>TRBV27|.|TRBJ2-7|13|.
TGTGCCAGCAGTTCCTCTCCGGGCTACGAGCAGTACTTC
CASSSSPGYEQYF
>TRBV7-9|.|TRBJ1-1|14|.
TGTGCCAGCAGCCTTCCCGTGGGGAACACTGAAGCTTTCTTT
CASSLPVGNTEAFF
>TRBV30|TRBD2|TRBJ2-3|15|.
TGTGCCTGGATCTCTCGTAGCGGGGGGGCCAGTACGCAGTATTTT
CAWISRSGGASTQYF
>TRBV18|TRBD2|TRBJ2-3|16|few
TGTGCCAGCTCACCGACGGCTAGCGGGTTACCAGATACGCAGTATTTT
CASSPTASGLPDTQYF
>TRBV13|.|TRBJ1-6|13|.
TGTGCCAGCAGCGAACGCCCCAATTCACCCCTCCACTTT
CASSERPNSPLHF